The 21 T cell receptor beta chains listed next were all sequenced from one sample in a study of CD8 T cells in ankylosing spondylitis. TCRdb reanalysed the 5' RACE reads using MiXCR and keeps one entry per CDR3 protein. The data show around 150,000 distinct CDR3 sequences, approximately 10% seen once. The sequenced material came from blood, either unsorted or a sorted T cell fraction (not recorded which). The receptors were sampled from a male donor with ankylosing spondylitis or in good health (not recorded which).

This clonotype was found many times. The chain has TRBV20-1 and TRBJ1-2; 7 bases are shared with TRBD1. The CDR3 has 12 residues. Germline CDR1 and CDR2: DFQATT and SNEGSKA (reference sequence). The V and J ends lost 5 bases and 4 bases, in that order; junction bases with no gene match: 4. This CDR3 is CSAVGQFYGYTF. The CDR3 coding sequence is TGCAGTGCTGTGGGACAGTTCTATGGCTACACCTTC.

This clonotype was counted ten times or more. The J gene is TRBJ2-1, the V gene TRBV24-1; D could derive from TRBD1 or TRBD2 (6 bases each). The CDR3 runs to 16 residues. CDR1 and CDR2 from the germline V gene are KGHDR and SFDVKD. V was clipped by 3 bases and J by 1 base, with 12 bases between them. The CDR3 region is CATSDRGAGSYNEQFF. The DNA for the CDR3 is TGTGCCACCAGTGATAGGGGGGCAGGTTCCTACAATGAGCAGTTCTTC.

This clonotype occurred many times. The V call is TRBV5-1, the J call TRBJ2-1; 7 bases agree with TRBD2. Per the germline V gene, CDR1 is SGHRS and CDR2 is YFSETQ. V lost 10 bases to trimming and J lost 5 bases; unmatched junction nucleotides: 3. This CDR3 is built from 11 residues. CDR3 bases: TGCGCCTCCGGGGGGAACAATGAGCAGTTCTTC. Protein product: CASGGNNEQFF.

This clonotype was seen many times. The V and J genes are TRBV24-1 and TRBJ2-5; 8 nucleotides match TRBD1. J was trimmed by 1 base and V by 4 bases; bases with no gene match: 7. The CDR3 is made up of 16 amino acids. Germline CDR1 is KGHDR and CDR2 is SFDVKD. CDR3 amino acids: CATSDTDRGPQETQYF. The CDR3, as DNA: TGTGCCACCAGTGACACAGACAGGGGCCCCCAAGAGACCCAGTACTTC.

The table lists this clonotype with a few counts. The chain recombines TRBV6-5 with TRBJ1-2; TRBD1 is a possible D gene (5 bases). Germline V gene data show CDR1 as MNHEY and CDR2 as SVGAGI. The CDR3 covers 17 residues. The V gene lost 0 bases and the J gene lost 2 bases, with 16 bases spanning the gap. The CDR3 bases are TGTGCCAGCAGTTACTCATGGCCGGGGGGACCGAACTATGGCTACACCTTC. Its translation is CASSYSWPGGPNYGYTF.

The CDR3 DNA reads as TGTGCCAGCAGCGGAGCTGACAGGGCCTCCGGGGAGCTGTTTTTT. It encodes CASSGADRASGELFF. The J gene is TRBJ2-2, the V gene TRBV9; the match to TRBD1 covers 7 bases. The CDR3 is 15 residues long. V trimming: 3 bases; J trimming: 6 bases; junction bases outside the gene matches: 8. Germline CDR1 is SGDLS and CDR2 is YYNGEE.

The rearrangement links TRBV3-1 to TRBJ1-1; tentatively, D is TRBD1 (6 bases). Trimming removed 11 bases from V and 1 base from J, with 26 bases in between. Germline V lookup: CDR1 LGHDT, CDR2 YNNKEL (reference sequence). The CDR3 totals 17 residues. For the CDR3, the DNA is TGTGCCTGCTCCCAAGTCTGGGGGGCCACAAGGAACACTGAAGCTTTCTTT. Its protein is CACSQVWGATRNTEAFF.

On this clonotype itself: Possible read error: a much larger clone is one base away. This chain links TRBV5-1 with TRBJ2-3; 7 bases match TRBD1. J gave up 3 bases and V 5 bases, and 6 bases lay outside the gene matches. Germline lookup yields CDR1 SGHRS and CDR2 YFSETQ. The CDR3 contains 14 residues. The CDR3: CASSEGGGTDTQYF. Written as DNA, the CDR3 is TGCGCCAGCAGTGAAGGGGGCGGTACAGATACGCAGTATTTT.

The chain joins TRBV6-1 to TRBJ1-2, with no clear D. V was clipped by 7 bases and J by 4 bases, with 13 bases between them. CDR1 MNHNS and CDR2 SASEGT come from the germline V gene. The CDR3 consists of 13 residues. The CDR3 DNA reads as TGTGCCAGCATCGGGCAGTCTTCCTATGGCTACACCTTC. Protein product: CASIGQSSYGYTF.

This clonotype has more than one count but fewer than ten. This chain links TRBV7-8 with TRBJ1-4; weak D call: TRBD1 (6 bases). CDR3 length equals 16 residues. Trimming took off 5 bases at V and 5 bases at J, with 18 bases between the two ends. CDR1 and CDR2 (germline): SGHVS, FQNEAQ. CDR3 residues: CASSTGTPTWNEKLFF. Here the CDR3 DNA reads TGTGCCAGCAGCACCGGGACACCCACTTGGAATGAAAAACTGTTTTTT.

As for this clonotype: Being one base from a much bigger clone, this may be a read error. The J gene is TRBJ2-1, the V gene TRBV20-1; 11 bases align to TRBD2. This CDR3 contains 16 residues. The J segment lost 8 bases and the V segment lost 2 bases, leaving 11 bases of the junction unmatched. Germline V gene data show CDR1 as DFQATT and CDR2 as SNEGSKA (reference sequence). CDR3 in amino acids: CSARPLTSGSGYEQFF. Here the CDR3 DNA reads TGCAGTGCTAGACCCCTCACTAGCGGGAGCGGATATGAGCAGTTCTTC.

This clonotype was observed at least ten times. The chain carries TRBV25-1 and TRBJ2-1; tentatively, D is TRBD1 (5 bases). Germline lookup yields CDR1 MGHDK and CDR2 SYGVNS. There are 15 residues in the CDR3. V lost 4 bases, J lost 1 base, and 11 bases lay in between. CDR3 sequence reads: CASSAHRISYNEQFF. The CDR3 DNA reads TGTGCCAGCAGTGCACACAGGATTTCCTACAATGAGCAGTTCTTC. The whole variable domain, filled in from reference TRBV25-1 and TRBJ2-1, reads EADIYQTPRYLVIGTGKKITLECSQTMGHDKMYWYQQDPGMELHLIHYSYGVNSTEKGDLSSESTVSRIRTEHFPLTLESARPSHTSQYLCASSAHRISYNEQFFGPGTRLTVL.

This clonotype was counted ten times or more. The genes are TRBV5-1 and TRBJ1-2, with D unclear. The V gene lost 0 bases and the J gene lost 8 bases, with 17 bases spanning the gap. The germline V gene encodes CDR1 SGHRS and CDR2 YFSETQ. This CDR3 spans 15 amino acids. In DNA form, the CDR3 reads TGCGCCAGCAGCTTGGCCGGTCGTCGGGAAGAAGGCTACACCTTC. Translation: CASSLAGRREEGYTF.

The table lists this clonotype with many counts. CDR3 region: CASSLRAGVYTF. DNA of the CDR3: TGTGCCAGCTCTCTCCGGGCCGGAGTCTACACCTTC. The V gene is TRBV5-5, the J gene TRBJ1-2; D not resolved. The CDR3 is 12 residues long. Trimming cost V 7 bases and J 10 bases, with 17 bases left between them. CDR1 SGHKS and CDR2 YYEKEE come from the germline V gene (reference sequence). The full variable domain, its missing parts supplied by reference TRBV5-5 and TRBJ1-2, is DAGVTQSPTHLIKTRGQQVTLRCSPISGHKSVSWYQQVLGQGPQFIFQYYEKEERGRGNFPDRFSARQFPNYSSELNVNALLLGDSALYLCASSLRAGVYTFGSGTRLTVV.

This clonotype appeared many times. In nucleotides, the CDR3 is TGCGCCAGCAGCCAAGATTTTGGGAGAGTTCGGAACACTGAAGCTTTCTTT. Its translation: CASSQDFGRVRNTEAFF. The chain couples TRBV4-1 to TRBJ1-1; no reliable D call. V lost 0 bases, J lost 1 base, and 15 bases lay in between. CDR1 and CDR2 (germline): MGHRA, YSYEKL. The length of the CDR3 is 17 residues.

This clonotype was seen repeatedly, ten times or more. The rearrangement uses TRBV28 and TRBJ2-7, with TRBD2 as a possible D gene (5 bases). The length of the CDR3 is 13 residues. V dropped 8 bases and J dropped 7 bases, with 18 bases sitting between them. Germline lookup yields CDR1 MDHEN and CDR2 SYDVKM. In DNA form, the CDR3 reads TGTGCCAGCGTGAGGGCGATTCCGGGGGAGCAGTACTTC. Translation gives CASVRAIPGEQYF.

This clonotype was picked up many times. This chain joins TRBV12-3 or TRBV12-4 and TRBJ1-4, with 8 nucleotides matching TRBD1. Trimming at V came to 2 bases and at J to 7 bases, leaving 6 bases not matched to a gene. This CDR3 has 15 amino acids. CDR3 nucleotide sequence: TGTGCCAGCAGTTTACCTAGGACAGGGAGTGAAAAACTGTTTTTT. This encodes CASSLPRTGSEKLFF.

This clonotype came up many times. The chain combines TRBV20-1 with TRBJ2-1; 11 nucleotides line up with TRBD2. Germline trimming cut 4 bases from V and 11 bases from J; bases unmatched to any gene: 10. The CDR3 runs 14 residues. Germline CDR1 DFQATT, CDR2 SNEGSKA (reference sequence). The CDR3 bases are TGCAGTGCTAAGACTAGCGGGGCCCAGTTTCAGCAGTTCTTC. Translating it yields CSAKTSGAQFQQFF.

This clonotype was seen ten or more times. The CDR3 nucleotides read TGCGCCAGCAGCCAAGATTCGCATCCGCCCTATAATTCACCCCTCCACTTT. Its protein is CASSQDSHPPYNSPLHF. The chain couples TRBV4-3 to TRBJ1-6; D unclear. This CDR3 region has 17 residues. Germline CDR1 and CDR2: LGHNA and YSLEER. V lost 0 bases and J 2 bases, leaving 11 bases between the germline ends.

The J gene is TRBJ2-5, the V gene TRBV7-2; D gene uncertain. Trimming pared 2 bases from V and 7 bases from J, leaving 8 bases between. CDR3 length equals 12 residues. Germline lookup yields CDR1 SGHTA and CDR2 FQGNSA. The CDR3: CASSLRAGTQYF. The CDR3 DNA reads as TGTGCCAGCAGCTTAAGAGCTGGGACCCAGTACTTC. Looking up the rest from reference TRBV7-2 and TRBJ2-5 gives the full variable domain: GAGVSQSPSNKVTEKGKDVELRCDPISGHTALYWYRQSLGQGLEFLIYFQGNSAPDKSGLPSDRFSAERTGGSVSTLTIQRTQQEDSAVYLCASSLRAGTQYFGPGTRLLVL.

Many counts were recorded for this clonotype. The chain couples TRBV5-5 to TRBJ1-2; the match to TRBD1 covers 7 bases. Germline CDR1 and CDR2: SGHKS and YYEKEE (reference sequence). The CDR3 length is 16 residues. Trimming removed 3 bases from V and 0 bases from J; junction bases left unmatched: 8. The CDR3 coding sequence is TGTGCCAGCAGCTCCTACCGGGACAGAACTAACTATGGCTACACCTTC. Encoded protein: CASSSYRDRTNYGYTF.